These 25 T cell receptor beta chains came from one sample sequenced in a study of T-cell memory formation after mild COVID-19. TCRdb independently ran MiXCR on the 5' RACE reads; one entry per CDR3 protein. The sample has roughly 600,000 distinct CDR3 sequences, roughly 18% seen once. Sequenced: PBMCs or a T cell subset sorted from them (not recorded which). Source of these receptors: an adult woman who had mild COVID-19 (a few samples of this study predate the infection). Cell type and time point are not known.

This clonotype was observed a few times. This chain joins TRBV5-6 and TRBJ1-2; tentative D call: TRBD1 (5 bases). The germline V gene has CDR1 SGHDT and CDR2 YYEEEE. Trimming left V 4 bases short and J 4 bases short, with 14 bases between. The CDR3 is made up of 14 amino acids. CDR3 sequence (DNA): TGTGCCAGCAGCCTGAACACGGGGCTCTATGGCTACACCTTC. It is translated as CASSLNTGLYGYTF.

The chain joins TRBV2 to TRBJ2-1, with a possible D match to TRBD1 (5 bases). Germline V gives CDR1 SNHLY, CDR2 FYNNEI. The ends were cut back, 5 bases at V and 0 bases at J, with 17 bases in the middle. The CDR3 loop spans 17 amino acids. CDR3 sequence: CASSSYLQVSSYNEQFF. CDR3 in DNA: TGTGCCAGCAGTTCCTACTTACAGGTTAGCTCCTACAATGAGCAGTTCTTC.

This clonotype has at least ten counts. The rearrangement joins TRBV27 to TRBJ1-5; the D is unclear. The CDR3 is made up of 13 amino acids. Trimming removed 3 bases at V and 4 bases at J, with 7 bases between. The V gene's germline CDR1 is MNHEY and CDR2 SMNVEV (reference sequence). This CDR3 is CASSLGRNQPQHF. In DNA, the CDR3 is TGTGCCAGCAGTTTGGGCCGAAATCAGCCCCAGCATTTT.

This clonotype has just a few counts. The chain uses TRBV12-3 or TRBV12-4 and TRBJ2-1, with a weak D call TRBD1 (6 bases). This CDR3 region has 13 residues. Trimming removed 5 bases from V and 7 bases from J, with 12 bases in between. CDR3 sequence reads: CASSIGQGNEQFF. The DNA of the CDR3 is TGTGCCAGCAGTATTGGTCAGGGGAATGAGCAGTTCTTC.

This clonotype appeared many times. The gene calls are TRBV29-1 and TRBJ2-7; 10 bases agree with TRBD2. Trimming cost V 2 bases and J 0 bases; bases outside gene matches: 4. The CDR3 extends over 15 amino acids. Looked up from germline, CDR1 is SQVTM and CDR2 is ANQGSEA. CDR3 loop: CSVESSGSNSYEQYF. The CDR3 DNA follows: TGCAGCGTTGAATCTAGCGGGAGCAACTCCTACGAGCAGTACTTC.

The gene calls are TRBV5-1 and TRBJ2-3; D is uncertain. The CDR3 loop spans 11 amino acids. In germline, CDR1 is SGHRS, CDR2 YFSETQ. Trimming stripped 6 bases from V and 3 bases from J, with 5 bases between. The CDR3 protein is CASMGTDTQYF. CDR3 bases: TGCGCCAGCATGGGTACAGATACGCAGTATTTT.

The V call is TRBV24-1, the J call TRBJ2-1, with a possible D match to TRBD1 (6 bases). From germline, CDR1 is KGHDR and CDR2 SFDVKD. This CDR3 contains 16 residues. V was pared by 4 bases and J by 0 bases, with 12 bases between. This CDR3 reads CATSESGQSSYNEQFF. DNA for the CDR3: TGTGCCACCAGTGAATCCGGACAGAGCTCCTACAATGAGCAGTTCTTC.

This clonotype showed up just a few times. The chain carries TRBV12-3 or TRBV12-4 and TRBJ2-2, with 11 bases that match TRBD1. V was pared by 10 bases and J by 4 bases, with 8 bases of the junction left unmatched. The CDR3 loop spans 15 amino acids. CDR3 region: CATSWGTGGTGELFF. The CDR3 coding sequence is TGTGCCACTTCCTGGGGGACAGGGGGCACCGGGGAGCTGTTTTTT.

The rearrangement links TRBV20-1 to TRBJ2-7; 8 nucleotides agree with TRBD2. The CDR3 extends over 15 amino acids. The junction had 7 bases not matched to a gene; V was cut back by 0 bases and J by 3 bases. Germline values: CDR1 DFQATT, CDR2 SNEGSKA (reference sequence). The chain's CDR3 is CSARDGAGVSYEQYF. CDR3 nucleotide sequence: TGCAGTGCTAGAGATGGAGCGGGGGTAAGCTACGAGCAGTACTTC.

This clonotype was picked up a small number of times. The V gene is TRBV4-1, the J gene TRBJ2-1; the match to TRBD2 covers 9 bases. This CDR3 spans 18 amino acids. Per the germline V gene, CDR1 is MGHRA and CDR2 is YSYEKL. V gave up 4 bases and J gave up 1 base; unmatched junction bases: 11. The CDR3 loop is CASSPRVGAGGSYNEQFF. CDR3 nucleotides: TGCGCCAGCAGCCCCCGCGTTGGAGCGGGAGGTTCCTACAATGAGCAGTTCTTC.

This chain links TRBV7-9 with TRBJ2-7, with TRBD2 matching over 10 bases. Looked up from germline, CDR1 is SEHNR and CDR2 is FQNEAQ (reference sequence). V gave up 4 bases and J gave up 6 bases; unmatched junction bases: 9. CDR3 length: 15 residues. For the CDR3, the DNA is TGTGCCAGCAGCTCCCGAACCGGGACTAGCGCCGAGCAGTACTTC. Residues: CASSSRTGTSAEQYF.

This clonotype was seen a few times. The gene calls are TRBV6-5 and TRBJ1-5, with a possible D match to TRBD1 (5 bases). The CDR3 runs 14 residues. From germline, CDR1 is MNHEY and CDR2 SVGAGI. Deletions cut 0 bases from V and 7 bases from J, with 10 bases between. The chain's CDR3 is CASSYSGPGQPQHF. The DNA for the CDR3 is TGTGCCAGCAGTTACTCGGGACCGGGGCAGCCCCAGCATTTT.

This clonotype has just a few counts. The rearrangement uses TRBV9 and TRBJ2-1; 7 bases agree with TRBD1. CDR3 length: 15 residues. Germline V gene data show CDR1 as SGDLS and CDR2 as YYNGEE. The V and J ends lost 0 bases and 3 bases, in that order; junction bases with no gene match: 3. The CDR3 region is CASSVAGQSYNEQFF. CDR3 DNA: TGTGCCAGCAGCGTAGCGGGACAGAGCTACAATGAGCAGTTCTTC.

Only a few counts were recorded for this clonotype. The chain joins TRBV7-6 to TRBJ2-7, with 12 bases aligning to TRBD1. Germline assignment: CDR1 SGHVS and CDR2 FNYEAQ. V lost 6 bases to trimming and J lost 6 bases; unmatched junction nucleotides: 6. The CDR3 extends over 14 amino acids. In DNA form, the CDR3 reads TGTGCCAGCAGTGAAGGGACAGGGGGCCGCGAGCAGTACTTC. This encodes CASSEGTGGREQYF.

This chain uses TRBV11-2 with TRBJ2-3, with D tentatively TRBD1 or TRBD2 (5 bases each). This CDR3 is built from 15 residues. Germline-derived CDR1 and CDR2 are SGHAT and FQNNGV. V was trimmed by 6 bases and J by 2 bases, leaving 15 bases between them. The CDR3, as DNA: TGTGCCAGCAGAACTGGGGGACGCGCCACAGATACGCAGTATTTT. Its translation: CASRTGGRATDTQYF.

The J gene is TRBJ2-3, the V gene TRBV21-1; the table names TRBD1, a call not compared with the DNA. TRBV21-1 is a known pseudogene. The CDR3 is 15 amino acids. CDR3 amino acids: CASSTQTGGADTQYF. In DNA, the CDR3 is TGTGCCAGCAGCACTCAAACAGGGGGAGCCGATACGCAGTATTTT.

This clonotype has just a few counts. V is TRBV4-2 and J is TRBJ2-1, with a tentative D call TRBD1 (6 bases). Deletions cut 0 bases from V and 12 bases from J, with 12 bases between. CDR3 length: 13 residues. Germline-derived CDR1 and CDR2 are LGHNA and YNFKEQ. The CDR3 DNA reads as TGTGCCAGCAGCCAAGATCTCCAGACAGGGCAGTTCTTC. This codes for CASSQDLQTGQFF.

This clonotype appeared a few times. The chain links TRBV20-1 to TRBJ2-1; TRBD1 matches at 7 bases. The length of the CDR3 is 15 residues. CDR1 DFQATT and CDR2 SNEGSKA come from the germline V gene (reference sequence). J gave up 2 bases and V 0 bases, and 4 bases lay outside the gene matches. CDR3 protein: CSARDRDRTYNEQFF. CDR3 nucleotides: TGCAGTGCTAGAGATCGGGACAGAACCTACAATGAGCAGTTCTTC.

The chain couples TRBV27 to TRBJ2-7; possible D gene TRBD1, 6 bases. The germline V gene encodes CDR1 MNHEY and CDR2 SMNVEV (reference sequence). The CDR3 totals 13 residues. V dropped 7 bases and J dropped 1 base, with 11 bases sitting between them. CDR3 sequence: CASKQGSSYEQYF. The CDR3 DNA follows: TGTGCCAGCAAGCAGGGGTCATCCTACGAGCAGTACTTC.

The chain is built from TRBV12-3 or TRBV12-4 and TRBJ1-2; D call uncertain. The V end lost 2 bases, the J end lost 2 bases, and 6 bases lay between the germline ends. This CDR3 is 13 amino acids long. In DNA form, the CDR3 reads TGTGCCAGCAGTTTAATCGGAAACTATGGCTACACCTTC. It specifies CASSLIGNYGYTF.

This clonotype has a handful of counts. The chain links TRBV7-8 to TRBJ2-1; D possibly corresponds to TRBD1 (5 bases). This CDR3 region has 18 residues. V was clipped by 2 bases and J by 0 bases, with 17 bases between them. Germline CDR1 reads SGHVS; CDR2 reads FQNEAQ. DNA of the CDR3: TGTGCCAGCAGCTTATATAATTCAGGGATGAGCTCCTACAATGAGCAGTTCTTC. Translating gives CASSLYNSGMSSYNEQFF.

The V and J genes are TRBV10-3 and TRBJ2-5, with D uncertain. The CDR3 is 14 amino acids. Trimming took 0 bases from V and 2 from J, leaving 7 bases between them. Germline V CDR1 and CDR2: ENHRY, SYGVKD. The CDR3, as DNA: TGTGCCATCAGTGAGTCAGGGAATCAAGAGACCCAGTACTTC. Translation gives CAISESGNQETQYF.

This rearrangement joins TRBV5-5 to TRBJ2-1; no firm D call. CDR1 is SGHKS, CDR2 YYEKEE, per germline (reference sequence). This CDR3 is 13 amino acids long. Trimming shortened V by 2 bases and J by 9 bases, and 12 bases separated the two germline ends. This CDR3 is CASSLKPPAEQFF. The CDR3 nucleotides are TGTGCCAGCAGCTTAAAGCCTCCTGCTGAGCAGTTCTTC.

V is TRBV7-6 and J is TRBJ2-1; 11 nucleotides line up with TRBD2. The J segment lost 4 bases and the V segment lost 4 bases, leaving 15 bases of the junction unmatched. CDR1 SGHVS and CDR2 FNYEAQ come from the germline V gene. The CDR3 sequence is 19 residues long. Written as DNA, the CDR3 is TGTGCCAGCAGCTCGTACCCCCGTGGGACTAGCGGAGAATACAATGAGCAGTTCTTC. It encodes CASSSYPRGTSGEYNEQFF.

The V and J genes are TRBV11-3 and TRBJ2-5, with TRBD1 matching 8 bases. Germline V gives CDR1 SGHNT, CDR2 YENEEA. Germline trimming cut 5 bases from V and 5 bases from J; bases unmatched to any gene: 10. The CDR3 consists of 15 residues. In DNA, the CDR3 is TGTGCCAGCAGCCCGGACAGGGAAGTAGAGGAGACCCAGTACTTC. Amino acids: CASSPDREVEETQYF.